The 18 T cell receptor beta chains reported below all come from one sample, sequenced in a study of control samples from healthy donors and cancer patients. Method: immunoSEQ multiplex PCR; TCRdb's copy keeps in-frame clones and lacks some. Here the sample spans about 120,000 clones, 80% to 90% being singletons. The sequenced material came from blood. The source of these receptors is a man aged 25 to 40 in good health.

The chain joins TRBV6-5 to TRBJ1-5; D is ambiguous. V was cut by 6 bases and J by 5 bases, with 14 bases left in between. The germline gives CDR1 MNHEY, CDR2 SVGAGI. The CDR3 has 14 residues. CDR3: CASSPEYTYQPQHF. The DNA of the CDR3 is TGTGCCAGCAGCCCCGAATATACTTATCAGCCCCAGCATTTT.

This chain links TRBV5-1 with TRBJ2-3; D might be TRBD1 (6 bases). Germline CDR1 SGHRS, CDR2 YFSETQ. This CDR3 has 15 amino acids. With 4 bases removed from V and 3 bases from J, the gap between germline ends came to 15 bases. The CDR3 region is CASSPQGRGTDTQYF. CDR3 sequence (DNA): TGCGCCAGCAGCCCTCAGGGGCGCGGAACAGATACGCAGTATTTT.

The rearrangement joins TRBV10-1 to TRBJ2-1; no firm D call. This CDR3 is 13 amino acids long. The V end was cut by 3 bases, the J end by 8 bases, with 11 bases between. Per germline, CDR1 WNHNN and CDR2 SYGVQD (reference sequence). CDR3 in amino acids: CASSESPIDEQFF. The CDR3 DNA follows: TGCGCCAGCAGTGAAAGTCCCATCGATGAGCAGTTCTTC.

By sample fraction, this clone is medium-sized. This chain links TRBV4-1 with TRBJ1-3; perhaps TRBD1 as D (5 bases). V dropped 8 bases and J dropped 0 bases, with 17 bases sitting between them. The germline CDR1 and CDR2 sequences are MGHRA and YSYEKL. The CDR3 totals 16 residues. The CDR3 nucleotides read TGCGCCAGCGGGGGGACCGGGACCAACTCTGGAAACACCATATATTTT. This codes for CASGGTGTNSGNTIYF.

The rearrangement uses TRBV2 and TRBJ1-1, with D maybe TRBD1 (5 bases). Germline CDR1 is SNHLY and CDR2 is FYNNEI. The CDR3 has 13 residues. The germline V and J ends were trimmed by 7 bases and 2 bases, with 11 bases remaining between them. The CDR3 coding sequence is TGTGCCAGCACCATGGGGGAAAACACTGAAGCTTTCTTT. It translates to CASTMGENTEAFF.

This sequence joins TRBV30 and TRBJ1-1; 12 nucleotides align to TRBD1. The CDR3 is made up of 16 amino acids. Germline V CDR1 and CDR2: GTSNPN, SVGIG (reference sequence). Losses at the gene ends were 6 bases for V and 5 bases for J; bases not matched to a gene: 13. The CDR3 here is CACDRDRGRSGTEAFF. CDR3 coding DNA: TGTGCCTGCGACCGGGACAGGGGGCGTTCCGGGACTGAAGCTTTCTTT.

This chain uses TRBV12-5 with TRBJ1-2; D unclear. V gave up 6 bases and J gave up 4 bases, with 12 bases separating them. The CDR3 contains 13 residues. The V gene's germline CDR1 is LGHNT and CDR2 FRNRAP. Written as DNA, the CDR3 is TGTGCTAGTGGCCAAACTTCTTCCTATGGCTACACCTTC. This sequence encodes CASGQTSSYGYTF.

The chain is built from TRBV10-3 and TRBJ1-2, with a weak D call TRBD1 (6 bases). Germline CDR1 is ENHRY and CDR2 is SYGVKD. V lost 2 bases, J lost 7 bases, and 8 bases lay in between. The CDR3 has 12 residues. CDR3 in amino acids: CAISETGFGYTF. The CDR3 nucleotides read TGTGCCATCAGTGAGACAGGGTTTGGCTACACCTTC.

This chain uses TRBV7-2 with TRBJ2-4; D is unclear. CDR1 is SGHTA, CDR2 FQGNSA, per germline. CDR3 length: 15 residues. Trimming took off 2 bases at V and 7 bases at J, with 15 bases between the two ends. Here the CDR3 reads CASSLSTSAINIQYF. The DNA for the CDR3 is TGTGCCAGCAGCTTATCAACGAGCGCAATCAACATTCAGTACTTC.

The chain has TRBV11-3 and TRBJ1-4; D is ambiguous. Trimming stripped 0 bases from V and 8 bases from J, with 4 bases between. The CDR3 extends over 12 amino acids. Germline CDR1 and CDR2: SGHNT and YENEEA. CDR3 DNA sequence: TGTGCCAGCAGCTTAGAGGGGGAAAAACTGTTTTTT. Its translation is CASSLEGEKLFF.

The table lists this clone with a count of one. The chain combines TRBV25-1 with TRBJ1-1; D remains ambiguous. V was cut by 3 bases and J by 8 bases, with 10 bases left in between. The CDR3 consists of 12 residues. The germline CDR1 and CDR2 sequences are MGHDK and SYGVNS. The CDR3 coding sequence is TGTGCCAGCAGTGAGGGGAAGAGGGAAGCTTTCTTT. It specifies CASSEGKREAFF.

The chain joins TRBV4-2 to TRBJ1-1; D is unclear. Germline loops: CDR1 LGHNA, CDR2 YNFKEQ. V gave up 0 bases and J gave up 1 base, with 12 bases separating them. There are 16 residues in the CDR3. CDR3 DNA: TGTGCCAGCAGCCAAGAGCTGGCAGAGGCGAACACTGAAGCTTTCTTT. It translates to CASSQELAEANTEAFF.

The rearrangement uses TRBV11-2 and TRBJ2-2; 7 bases match TRBD1. V dropped 5 bases and J dropped 3; count of bases not matched to a gene: 3. Germline CDR1 and CDR2: SGHAT and FQNNGV. The CDR3 consists of 14 residues. The chain's CDR3 is CASSATGDTGELFF. The CDR3 coding sequence is TGTGCCAGCAGCGCCACAGGGGACACCGGGGAGCTGTTTTTT.

The chain has TRBV10-2 and TRBJ1-2, with TRBD1 as a possible D gene (5 bases). The CDR3 sequence is 15 residues long. CDR1 and CDR2 (germline): WSHSY, SAAADI. Trimming pared 7 bases from V and 8 bases from J, leaving 23 bases between. Here the CDR3 DNA reads TGCGCCAGCAATCCCCGGACAACTTCAAAAAGGGGCTACACCTTC. Protein sequence: CASNPRTTSKRGYTF.

The sample holds one count of this clone. V usage is TRBV4-1 and J usage is TRBJ1-2, with a possible D match to TRBD1 (6 bases). The CDR3 contains 16 residues. Germline-derived CDR1 and CDR2 are MGHRA and YSYEKL. Trimming cost V 3 bases and J 6 bases, with 20 bases left between them. CDR3 amino acids: CASSHVQGNGGDGYTF. The DNA of the CDR3 is TGCGCCAGCAGCCACGTGCAGGGGAACGGTGGAGATGGCTACACCTTC.

The rearrangement joins TRBV5-1 to TRBJ1-4, with D perhaps matching TRBD1 (6 bases). Trimming stripped 0 bases from V and 7 bases from J, with 13 bases between. Germline CDR1 reads SGHRS; CDR2 reads YFSETQ. The CDR3 runs 15 residues. The CDR3 sequence is CASSLAGDGGEKLFF. The CDR3 DNA is TGCGCCAGCAGCTTGGCAGGGGACGGTGGTGAAAAACTGTTTTTT.

The chain joins TRBV10-2 to TRBJ1-5; D is unresolved. CDR3 length equals 13 residues. The ends were cut back, 4 bases at V and 4 bases at J, with 8 bases in the middle. The germline V gene encodes CDR1 WSHSY and CDR2 SAAADI. CDR3 sequence reads: CASSVNKNQPQHF. CDR3 sequence (DNA): TGCGCCAGCAGTGTTAACAAGAATCAGCCCCAGCATTTT.

V is TRBV3-1 (or the pseudogene TRBV3-2) and J is TRBJ2-5, with 12 bases that match TRBD2. The CDR3 covers 17 residues. V dropped 4 bases and J dropped 3; count of bases not matched to a gene: 9. The V gene's germline CDR1 is LGHDT and CDR2 YNNKEL (reference sequence). The CDR3 region is CASSPRTSGAIEETQYF. The CDR3 DNA sequence: TGTGCCAGCAGCCCCCGGACTAGCGGGGCAATCGAAGAGACCCAGTACTTC.